These 22 T cell receptor beta chains were sequenced from one sample in a study of early T cells in non-severe SARS-CoV-2 infection (dated by TCRdb to about 2021). Library construction relied on 5' RACE. Sequencing instrument: NextSeq 500. The public reads were reanalyzed by TCRdb: fastp trimming at Q25, MiXCR alignment, in-frame beta chains only. Identical CDR3 proteins give one entry, which carries the most common genes and DNA. Present in this sample are approximately 66,000 distinct CDR3 sequences, about 12% of which were seen just once. The ten largest make up roughly 1.1% of the sample. The material sequenced was whole blood, taken at baseline. All receptors derive from an adult who was a healthcare worker with PCR-confirmed SARS-CoV-2 infection or an uninfected control (not recorded which). The donor label of this sample is uncertain.

This clonotype was observed at least ten times. V and J are TRBV6-1 and TRBJ2-7; D gene uncertain. V lost 7 bases to trimming and J lost 6 bases, with 13 bases between them. Germline V CDR1 and CDR2: MNHNS, SASEGT. The CDR3 is made up of 12 amino acids. The CDR3 region has the DNA TGTGCCAGCAAGGGTGGGGTAGGCGAGCAGTACGTC. This codes for CASKGGVGEQYV.

This clonotype showed up many times. The chain uses TRBV12-3 or TRBV12-4 and TRBJ2-1, with no clear D. The CDR3 sequence is 16 residues long. The V end was cut by 5 bases, the J end by 3 bases, with 17 bases between. CDR3 DNA: TGTGCCAGCAGTCCACCCCAAGGGTCAAACTACAATGAGCAGTTCTTC. This translates into CASSPPQGSNYNEQFF.

Only a few counts were recorded for this clonotype. The chain is built from TRBV30 and TRBJ1-2; D is unclear. The CDR3 sequence is 12 residues long. From germline, CDR1 is GTSNPN and CDR2 SVGIG (reference sequence). Between the trimmed V and J ends, which lost 0 bases and 7 bases, there was a span of 9 bases. The CDR3 nucleotides are TGTGCCTGGAGTGTAAGCAGCTTTGGCTACACCTTC. It translates to CAWSVSSFGYTF.

This clonotype was recorded at least ten times. The chain uses TRBV6-1 and TRBJ2-7, with D tentatively TRBD1 (6 bases). CDR1 and CDR2 (germline): MNHNS, SASEGT. The CDR3 totals 13 residues. The V end was cut by 4 bases, the J end by 3 bases, with 10 bases between. The CDR3 nucleotides are TGTGCCAGCAGTGCGAACAGGGTCTACGAGCAGTACGTC. Translating it yields CASSANRVYEQYV.

In this sample, this clonotype turned up a few times. The chain couples TRBV4-1 to TRBJ2-3; D possibly corresponds to TRBD2 (6 bases). This CDR3 comprises 15 residues. The germline CDR1 and CDR2 sequences are MGHRA and YSYEKL. V gave up 4 bases and J gave up 4 bases, with 15 bases separating them. CDR3 coding DNA: TGCGCCAGCAGCCCCGTAAAGGAGGGTTCAGATACGCAGTATTTT. The encoded protein is CASSPVKEGSDTQYF.

This chain's CDR3 is CASSYSHANTGELFF. CDR3 coding DNA: TGTGCCAGCAGTTACAGTCACGCGAACACCGGGGAGCTGTTTTTT. The V and J genes are TRBV6-5 and TRBJ2-2, with unresolved D. Germline assignment: CDR1 MNHEY and CDR2 SVGAGI. CDR3 length: 15 residues. V was pared by 2 bases and J by 0 bases, with 7 bases between.

In this sample, this clonotype turned up many times. V is TRBV29-1 and J is TRBJ2-5; weak D call: TRBD1 (6 bases). The CDR3 runs 13 residues. The germline V and J ends were trimmed by 8 bases and 0 bases, with 13 bases remaining between them. Germline assignment: CDR1 SQVTM and CDR2 ANQGSEA. The CDR3 nucleotides read TGCAGCACCCGACAGGCATACCAAGAGACCCAGTACTTC. This translates into CSTRQAYQETQYF.

This clonotype was found a few times. The chain couples TRBV24-1 to TRBJ2-1; D is unclear. There are 15 residues in the CDR3. CDR1 and CDR2 (germline): KGHDR, SFDVKD. V lost 0 bases, J lost 5 bases, and 10 bases lay in between. The CDR3 loop reads CATSDLRELHNEQFF. DNA of the CDR3: TGTGCCACCAGTGATTTGCGCGAACTGCACAATGAGCAGTTCTTC.

CDR3 sequence (DNA): TGCAGCGTCCGATGGGTGACTAGCGGTAACACCGGGGAGCTGTTTTTT. As protein: CSVRWVTSGNTGELFF. The chain couples TRBV29-1 to TRBJ2-2; 9 bases line up with TRBD2. The CDR3 consists of 16 residues. Germline assignment: CDR1 SQVTM and CDR2 ANQGSEA. The V gene end was trimmed by 6 bases and the J gene end by 2 bases; junction bases not matched to a gene: 10.

V gene TRBV5-4 combines with J gene TRBJ2-3; the match to TRBD1 covers 9 bases. Germline CDR1 reads SGHNT; CDR2 reads YYREEE (reference sequence). This CDR3 spans 14 amino acids. Trimming cost V 5 bases and J 2 bases; bases outside gene matches: 3. CDR3 amino acids: CASRRDRATDTQYF. The CDR3 DNA sequence: TGTGCCAGCAGACGGGACAGGGCCACAGATACGCAGTATTTT.

This clonotype was counted many times. The chain carries TRBV20-1 and TRBJ2-1; 7 bases match TRBD1. CDR1 and CDR2 (germline): DFQATT, SNEGSKA (reference sequence). The CDR3 totals 12 residues. The CDR3 spells CGSSDRDNEQFF. The CDR3 nucleotides read TGCGGATCTTCAGACAGGGACAATGAGCAGTTCTTC.

The chain has TRBV12-3 or TRBV12-4 and TRBJ1-2; D remains unclear. V lost 3 bases and J 4 bases, leaving 18 bases between the germline ends. The CDR3 contains 16 residues. The CDR3 DNA reads TGTGCCAGCAGTTTGAAGACACCTTCCCCCGCCTATGGCTACACCTTC. This gives the protein CASSLKTPSPAYGYTF.

The chain employs TRBV7-2 and TRBJ1-6, with no clear D. V lost 1 base and J 5 bases, leaving 6 bases between the germline ends. CDR1 and CDR2 from the germline V gene are SGHTA and FQGNSA. The CDR3 runs to 14 residues. The CDR3 region is CASSLETNNSPLHF. The CDR3 DNA sequence: TGTGCCAGCAGCTTAGAGACAAATAATTCACCCCTCCACTTT.

This clonotype was found many times. This chain links TRBV14 with TRBJ1-6, with D hard to call. CDR3 length: 14 residues. V lost 0 bases to trimming and J lost 10 bases, with 10 bases between them. Per germline, CDR1 SGHDN and CDR2 FVKESK. The CDR3 reads CASSQDLGYSPLHF. CDR3 in DNA: TGTGCCAGCAGCCAAGATTTGGGGTACTCACCCCTCCACTTT. The full variable domain, in which reference TRBV14 and TRBJ1-6 provide the parts outside the CDR3, is EAGVTQFPSHSVIEKGQTVTLRCDPISGHDNLYWYRRVMGKEIKFLLHFVKESKQDESGMPNNRFLAERTGGTYSTLKVQPAELEDSGVYFCASSQDLGYSPLHFGNGTRLTVT.

This clonotype was counted only a few times. CDR3 DNA: TGTGCCAGCAGCCCCACTGGCGCGGGGGGCAAAAACATTCAGTACTTC. Its translation is CASSPTGAGGKNIQYF. The rearrangement links TRBV3-1 to TRBJ2-4, with 8 bases that match TRBD2. Germline values: CDR1 LGHDT, CDR2 YNNKEL (reference sequence). CDR3 length: 16 residues. V shed 4 bases, J shed 3 bases, and the junction held 8 bases outside the gene matches.

This chain connects TRBV4-2 to TRBJ1-2, with 8 bases matching TRBD1. Germline CDR1 LGHNA, CDR2 YNFKEQ. CDR3 size: 14 residues. The V gene end was trimmed by 3 bases and the J gene end by 5 bases; junction bases not matched to a gene: 5. The CDR3 region is CASSQATGAYGYTF. CDR3 DNA sequence: TGTGCCAGCAGCCAGGCGACAGGGGCGTATGGCTACACCTTC.

The table lists this clonotype with a few counts. The V gene is TRBV14, the J gene TRBJ2-5; 8 bases align to TRBD2. Per the germline V gene, CDR1 is SGHDN and CDR2 is FVKESK. This CDR3 comprises 13 residues. The V gene end was trimmed by 4 bases and the J gene end by 2 bases; junction bases not matched to a gene: 0. The CDR3 spells CASSRLAQETQYF. In DNA, the CDR3 is TGTGCCAGCAGCCGACTAGCGCAAGAGACCCAGTACTTC.

The genes are TRBV10-3 and TRBJ2-3; maybe TRBD1 (6 bases). The CDR3 runs to 19 residues. CDR1 is ENHRY and CDR2 is SYGVKD in the germline V gene. With 5 bases removed from V and 2 bases from J, the gap between germline ends came to 26 bases. CDR3 in amino acids: CAISKPPDRSKTATDTQYF. CDR3 nucleotide sequence: TGTGCCATCAGTAAACCCCCCGACAGGTCGAAAACCGCCACAGATACGCAGTATTTT.

The chain links TRBV7-2 to TRBJ2-3; D gene unclear. Trimming took off 4 bases at V and 0 bases at J, with 8 bases between the two ends. The CDR3 covers 14 residues. Germline V lookup: CDR1 SGHTA, CDR2 FQGNSA. CDR3 in amino acids: CASSSRVSTDTQYF. The CDR3 DNA is TGTGCCAGCAGCTCCCGAGTTAGCACAGATACGCAGTATTTT.

This clonotype has a handful of counts. The DNA for the CDR3 is TGTGCCAGCAGCCCAGACATCTCTGGGGCCAACGTCCTGACTTTC. This gives the protein CASSPDISGANVLTF. The J gene is TRBJ2-6, the V gene TRBV5-5; D unresolved. CDR1 is SGHKS and CDR2 is YYEKEE in the germline V gene (reference sequence). The length of the CDR3 is 15 residues. Trimming took off 4 bases at V and 0 bases at J, with 8 bases between the two ends.

The chain recombines TRBV27 with TRBJ2-5; 7 positions agree with TRBD1. Trimming took 7 bases from V and 3 from J; bases not matched to a gene: 11. Germline CDR1 reads MNHEY; CDR2 reads SMNVEV (reference sequence). The CDR3 is 15 residues long. The CDR3 loop reads CASTKLPGQKETQYF. The CDR3 DNA sequence: TGTGCCAGCACCAAACTTCCGGGACAGAAAGAGACCCAGTACTTC.

The chain uses TRBV7-6 and TRBJ2-1; a possible D gene is TRBD2 (6 bases). There are 18 residues in the CDR3. V lost 2 bases to trimming and J lost 0 bases, with 17 bases between them. Germline V lookup: CDR1 SGHVS, CDR2 FNYEAQ. The CDR3 sequence is CASSLILSGWSSYNEQFF. For the CDR3, the DNA is TGTGCCAGCAGCTTAATACTGAGCGGGTGGAGCTCCTACAATGAGCAGTTCTTC.